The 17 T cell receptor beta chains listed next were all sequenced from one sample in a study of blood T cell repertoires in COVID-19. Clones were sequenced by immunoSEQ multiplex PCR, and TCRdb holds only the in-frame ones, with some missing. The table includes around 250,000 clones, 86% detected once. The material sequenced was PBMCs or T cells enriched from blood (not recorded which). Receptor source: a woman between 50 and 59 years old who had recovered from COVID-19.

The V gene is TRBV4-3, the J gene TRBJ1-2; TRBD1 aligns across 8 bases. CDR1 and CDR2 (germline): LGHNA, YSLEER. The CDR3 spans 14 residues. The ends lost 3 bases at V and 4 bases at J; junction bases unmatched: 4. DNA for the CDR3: TGCGCCAGCAGCCAGAGGACAGGGTTCTATGGCTACACCTTC. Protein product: CASSQRTGFYGYTF.

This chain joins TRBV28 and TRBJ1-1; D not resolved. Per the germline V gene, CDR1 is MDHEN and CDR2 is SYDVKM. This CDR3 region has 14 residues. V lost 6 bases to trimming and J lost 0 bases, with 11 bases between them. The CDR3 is CASRPGIMNTEAFF. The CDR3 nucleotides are TGTGCCAGCAGGCCCGGTATAATGAACACTGAAGCTTTCTTT.

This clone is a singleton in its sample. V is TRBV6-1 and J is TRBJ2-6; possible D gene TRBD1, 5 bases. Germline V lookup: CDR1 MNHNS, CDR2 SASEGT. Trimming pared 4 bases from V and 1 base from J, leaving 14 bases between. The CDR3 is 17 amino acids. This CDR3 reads CASSVPGKGSGANVLTF. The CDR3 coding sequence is TGTGCCAGCAGTGTACCAGGGAAGGGGTCTGGGGCCAACGTCCTGACTTTC.

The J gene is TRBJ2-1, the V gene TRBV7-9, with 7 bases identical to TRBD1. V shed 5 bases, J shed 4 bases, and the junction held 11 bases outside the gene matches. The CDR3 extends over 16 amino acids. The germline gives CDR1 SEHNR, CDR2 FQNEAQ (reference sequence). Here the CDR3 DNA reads TGTGCCAGCAGCGCACGAGGACAGGAAGGATACAATGAGCAGTTCTTC. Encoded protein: CASSARGQEGYNEQFF.

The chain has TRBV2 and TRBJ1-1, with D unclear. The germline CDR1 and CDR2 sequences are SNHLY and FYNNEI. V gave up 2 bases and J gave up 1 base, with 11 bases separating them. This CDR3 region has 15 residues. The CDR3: CASSESGLPNTEAFF. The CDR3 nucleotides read TGTGCCAGCAGTGAAAGCGGACTCCCGAACACTGAAGCTTTCTTT.

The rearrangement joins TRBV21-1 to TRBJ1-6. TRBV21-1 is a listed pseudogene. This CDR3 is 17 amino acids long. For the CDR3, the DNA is TGTGCCAGCAGCAAAGGTTGTAGGAGCTCCTATAATTCACCCCTCCACTTT. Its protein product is CASSKGCRSSYNSPLHF.

This chain's CDR3 is CASRGATSGSYEQYF. The CDR3, as DNA: TGTGCCAGCAGGGGTGCGACTAGCGGGAGTTACGAGCAGTACTTC. The chain uses TRBV6-5 and TRBJ2-7, with 12 bases lining up with TRBD2. Losses at the gene ends were 6 bases for V and 4 bases for J; bases not matched to a gene: 7. Germline-derived CDR1 and CDR2 are MNHEY and SVGAGI. The CDR3 is 15 amino acids.

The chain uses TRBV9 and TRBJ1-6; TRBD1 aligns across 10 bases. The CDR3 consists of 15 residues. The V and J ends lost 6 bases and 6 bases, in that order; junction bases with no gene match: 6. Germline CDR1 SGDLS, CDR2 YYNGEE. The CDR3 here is CASTPRTGGNSPLHF. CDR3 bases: TGTGCCAGCACCCCGCGGACAGGGGGTAATTCACCCCTCCACTTT.

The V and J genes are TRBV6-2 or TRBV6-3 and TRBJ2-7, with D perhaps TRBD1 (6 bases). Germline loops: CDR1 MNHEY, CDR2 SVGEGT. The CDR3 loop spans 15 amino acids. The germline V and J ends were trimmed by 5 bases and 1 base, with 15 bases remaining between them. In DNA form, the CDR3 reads TGTGCCAGCAGTGAGACAGGTTCAAGGTCCTACGAGCAGTACTTC. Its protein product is CASSETGSRSYEQYF.

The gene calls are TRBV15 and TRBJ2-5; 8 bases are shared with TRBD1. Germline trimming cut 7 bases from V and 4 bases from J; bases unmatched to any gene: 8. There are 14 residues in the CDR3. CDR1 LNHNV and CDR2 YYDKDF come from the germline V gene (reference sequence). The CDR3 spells CATKSGQGSETQYF. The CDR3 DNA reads TGTGCCACCAAGAGCGGACAGGGTTCAGAGACCCAGTACTTC.

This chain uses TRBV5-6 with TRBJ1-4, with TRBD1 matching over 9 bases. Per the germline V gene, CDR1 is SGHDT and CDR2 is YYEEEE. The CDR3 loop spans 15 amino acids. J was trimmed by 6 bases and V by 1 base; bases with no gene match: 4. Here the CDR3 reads CASSLRWTGDEKLFF. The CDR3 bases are TGTGCCAGCAGCTTGCGATGGACAGGGGATGAAAAACTGTTTTTT.

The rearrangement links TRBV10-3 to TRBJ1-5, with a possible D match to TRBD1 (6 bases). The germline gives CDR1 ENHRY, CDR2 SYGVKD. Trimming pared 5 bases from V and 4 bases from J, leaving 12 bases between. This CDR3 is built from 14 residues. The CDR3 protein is CAISRRGRNQPQHF. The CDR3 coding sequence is TGTGCCATCAGTCGCAGGGGCAGGAATCAGCCCCAGCATTTT.

The CDR3, as DNA: TGTGCCAGCAGCTCAGACAGGGGAGTTGGGCAGCCCCAGCATTTT. Translating it yields CASSSDRGVGQPQHF. The gene calls are TRBV7-2 and TRBJ1-5; 8 bases fit TRBD1. This CDR3 has 15 amino acids. CDR1 and CDR2 from the germline V gene are SGHTA and FQGNSA. The ends lost 4 bases at V and 7 bases at J; junction bases unmatched: 9.

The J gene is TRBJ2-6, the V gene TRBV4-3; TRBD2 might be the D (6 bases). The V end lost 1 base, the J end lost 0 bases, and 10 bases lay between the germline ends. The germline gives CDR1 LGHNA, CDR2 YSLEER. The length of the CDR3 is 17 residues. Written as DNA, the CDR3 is TGCGCCAGCAGCCAAGTGTCCGGGGGCTCTGGGGCCAACGTCCTGACTTTC. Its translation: CASSQVSGGSGANVLTF.

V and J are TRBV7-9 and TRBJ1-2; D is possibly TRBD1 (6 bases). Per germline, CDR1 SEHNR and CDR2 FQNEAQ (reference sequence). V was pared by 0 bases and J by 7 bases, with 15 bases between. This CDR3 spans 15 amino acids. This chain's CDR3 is CASSLARTGQGGYTF. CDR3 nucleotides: TGTGCCAGCAGCTTAGCAAGAACAGGGCAGGGTGGCTACACCTTC.

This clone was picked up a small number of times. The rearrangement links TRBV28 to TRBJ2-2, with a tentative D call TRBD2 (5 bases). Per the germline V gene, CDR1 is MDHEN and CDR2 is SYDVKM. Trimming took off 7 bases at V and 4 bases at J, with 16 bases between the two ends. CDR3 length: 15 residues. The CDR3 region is CASTDTSGFTGELFF. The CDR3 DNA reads TGTGCCAGCACTGATACCTCGGGGTTCACCGGGGAGCTGTTTTTT.

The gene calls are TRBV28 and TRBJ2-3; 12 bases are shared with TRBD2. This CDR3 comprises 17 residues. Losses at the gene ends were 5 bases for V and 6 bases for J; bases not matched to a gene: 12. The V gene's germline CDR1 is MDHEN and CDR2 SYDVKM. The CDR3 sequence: CASSPQALAGGVDTQYF. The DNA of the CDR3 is TGTGCCAGCAGTCCCCAGGCGCTAGCGGGAGGGGTGGATACGCAGTATTTT.